This TCR beta chain was identified in a study of molecular identifiers for immune sequencing clone quantification (dated by TCRdb to 2016 to 2019). Study-wide context: In a replicate experiment, RNA from roughly 18,000 or 92,000 naive CD8 T cells was split into five aliquots, four of which were sequenced. The study was a methods study using CD8 T cells to benchmark molecular-identifier clustering-based TCR repertoire sequencing (MIDCIRS) and TCR RNA copy counting.

Library method: PCR. The instrument given in TCRdb is Illumina HiSeq 4000. Preparation of bulk TCR libraries followed a previously described approach, with the TCR primers listed in Table S5. Total RNA was purified with the Qiagen AllPrep DNA/RNA kit. Before analysis, reads from multiple sequencing runs of one library were combined. The paper's processing steps were these. Only reads with exact TCR constant sequence were kept, trimmed to 150 nt, and grouped by their 12-nt molecular barcodes. Reads within each barcode group were sub-clustered using a 15% Levenshtein threshold, and quality-weighted consensus sequences were constructed for each RNA molecule. Non-functional sequences were filtered out, along with any lower-count sequence sitting one edit away from another sequence. On the basis of fitting two negative binomial distributions, barcode sub-clusters with fewer than 20% of the maximum read count were discarded. TCRdb passed the public sequencing reads through fastp at Q25 and MiXCR, retaining productive beta sequences. Entries are consolidated by CDR3 protein sequence, retaining the most common genes and DNA. What appears here as the V and J calls and clone size reflects TCRdb's work, not the paper's. The sample data list just under 65,000 distinct CDR3 sequences, and around a sixth of these were observed just once. The ten top clones hold about 1.5% of the sample.

The study at large found these results: Without barcode sub-clustering, chimeric consensus sequences inflated TCR diversity; chimeras reached as high as 47%. In CMV-specific effector cells, clones with more than 20 RNA copies accounted for over 99% of molecules, whereas in naive cells such clones accounted for under 1%. A single cell's worth of spiked-in Jurkat TCR RNA was reported detectable even among approximately 930,000 naive CD8 T cells. Highly expanded clone sizes could be underestimated if identical TCR molecules share a barcode. The naive libraries included spiked-in Jurkat TCR RNA (roughly 11 copies' worth), and this RNA is not part of the donor repertoire. Modeling indicated around 3 TCR RNA copies recovered per cell, compared with about 10 by digital PCR, which implies a capture efficiency of 25% to 35%.

Many counts were recorded for this clonotype. The antigen this receptor binds is unknown. Base qualities were left out, and no much larger clone turns up one base away. Libraries of naive CD8 T cells were built from about 20,000 to 1,000,000 sorted cells, with 10%, 30% or 50% of the purified RNA used. Naive CD8 T cells, defined as CD8+CD4-CCR7+CD45RA+, were FACS-sorted into RLT Plus buffer on a BD FACSAria II. Approximately 9 TCR copies' worth of Jurkat RNA were spiked into roughly 19,000-1,000,000 naive CD8 T cell samples to test detection sensitivity. Enrichment of CD8 T cells was done with RosetteSep CD8+ T Cell Enrichment Cocktail plus Ficoll-Paque, and ACK red cell lysis came afterward. The junction carries 10 bases between V and J, which are trimmed by 1 base and 0 bases respectively. The CDR3 holds 16 amino acids from the cysteine to the phenylalanine. CDR3 DNA only is kept here, 48 bases in frame from base 1. According to the germline V gene (reference sequence), CDR1 reads LGHDT and CDR2 reads YNNKEL.

The sequence is built from TRBV3-1 and TRBJ2-1; a tentative D match to TRBD1 spans 5 bases. The material sequenced was naive CD8+ T cells from blood, with Jurkat cell RNA spiked in. The cell subset or site label, as the study defines it: FACS-sorted CD8+CD4-CCR7+CD45RA+ naive T cells. This sequence originates from a human donor in good health. Some libraries in this study had Jurkat cell RNA spiked in. The nucleotide sequence reads TGTGCCAGCAGCCAAGGAAGGGGTAGCTCCTACAATGAGCAGTTCTTC. Translated, it gives CASSQGRGSSYNEQFF.